This T cell receptor beta chain was identified during a study of technical replicates of blood from a few donors. The repertoire was sequenced with immunoSEQ multiplex PCR; TCRdb's copy has only in-frame clones and lacks some. The data show about 88,000 clones, with 85% to 95% seen just once and less than 0.35% held by the top ten. Trimming left V 3 bases short and J 7 bases short, with 11 bases between. Germline V gene sequence: CDR1 SGDLS, CDR2 YYNGEE. This CDR3 has 13 residues. This rearrangement joins TRBV9 to TRBJ2-1; TRBD1 is a possible D gene (5 bases). This clonotype originated in a human donor in good health. Sequencing used T cells isolated from PBMCs. CDR3 coding DNA: TGTGCCAGCAGCGACCAGACAGAGAATGAGCAGTTCTTC. Encoded protein: CASSDQTENEQFF.